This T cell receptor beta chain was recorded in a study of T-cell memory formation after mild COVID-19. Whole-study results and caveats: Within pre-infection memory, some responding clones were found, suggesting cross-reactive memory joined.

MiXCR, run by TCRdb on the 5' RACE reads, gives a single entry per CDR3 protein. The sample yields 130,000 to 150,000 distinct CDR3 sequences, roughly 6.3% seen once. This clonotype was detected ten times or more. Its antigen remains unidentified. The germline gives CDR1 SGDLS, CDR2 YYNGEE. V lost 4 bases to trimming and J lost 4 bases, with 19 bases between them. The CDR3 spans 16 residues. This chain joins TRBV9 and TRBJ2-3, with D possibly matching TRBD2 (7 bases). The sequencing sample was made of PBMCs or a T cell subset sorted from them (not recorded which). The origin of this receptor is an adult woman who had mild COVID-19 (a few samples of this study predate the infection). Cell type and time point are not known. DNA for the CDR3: TGTGCCAGCAGCTTCGGGGGGCTAGCGCGGTCAGATACGCAGTATTTT. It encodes CASSFGGLARSDTQYF. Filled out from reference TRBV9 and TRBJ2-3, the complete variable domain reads DSGVTQTPKHLITATGQRVTLRCSPRSGDLSVYWYQQSLDQGLQFLIQYYNGEERAKGNILERFSAQQFPDLHSELNLSSLELGDSALYFCASSFGGLARSDTQYFGPGTRLTVL.